This entry lists 23 T cell receptor beta chains sequenced from one sample in a study of Ad26.COV2.S vaccination and SARS-CoV-2 variants. This table comes from immunoSEQ multiplex PCR, and its TCRdb copy is limited to in-frame clones, with some not included. The sample includes about 260,000 clones, around nine tenths of them seen just once. Treatment of the sample: around 19 received Ad26.COV2.S at low or high dose, single or two shots; roughly five received placebo; per-sample allocation not given. Collection of the samples took place on day 63 after the first injection of vaccine or placebo. Source: peripheral blood, taken in a trial of Ad26.COV2.S vaccine versus placebo. The source is a person aged 18-65 years who received the Ad26.COV2.S COVID-19 vaccine or a placebo.

The rearrangement links TRBV3-1 (or the pseudogene TRBV3-2) to TRBJ1-6; unclear D gene. V was trimmed by 4 bases and J by 3 bases, leaving 7 bases between them. CDR1 and CDR2 from the germline V gene are LGHDT and YNNKEL (reference sequence). This CDR3 is 14 amino acids long. Written as DNA, the CDR3 is TGTGCCAGCAGCCCAAGGATCTATAATTCACCCCTCCACTTT. This translates into CASSPRIYNSPLHF.

This chain uses TRBV5-5 with TRBJ1-2; D unclear. The CDR3 totals 15 residues. Trimming left V 0 bases short and J 5 bases short, with 14 bases between. The V gene's germline CDR1 is SGHKS and CDR2 YYEKEE (reference sequence). The CDR3 spells CASSLATGAGYGYTF. The CDR3 bases are TGTGCCAGCAGCTTGGCGACGGGCGCGGGATATGGCTACACCTTC.

The chain has TRBV4-3 and TRBJ1-1, with a weak D call TRBD1 (5 bases). This CDR3 spans 17 amino acids. Trimming took off 0 bases at V and 4 bases at J, with 18 bases between the two ends. Per germline, CDR1 LGHNA and CDR2 YSLEER. CDR3: CASSQDLGPGVATEAFF. Here the CDR3 DNA reads TGCGCCAGCAGCCAAGATCTGGGTCCGGGGGTGGCCACTGAAGCTTTCTTT.

The V call is TRBV6-2 or TRBV6-3, the J call TRBJ1-2; D is perhaps TRBD1 (5 bases). Trimming removed 6 bases from V and 8 bases from J, with 28 bases in between. The CDR3 loop spans 17 amino acids. Germline assignment: CDR1 MNHEY and CDR2 SVGEGT. CDR3 nucleotide sequence: TGTGCCAGCAGCCGATTACCTACTTTTGGGGGTTCGGCGGGCTACACCTTC. Protein: CASSRLPTFGGSAGYTF.

This chain links TRBV3-1 (or the pseudogene TRBV3-2) with TRBJ2-7; the D is unclear. Germline lookup yields CDR1 LGHDT and CDR2 YNNKEL (reference sequence). The germline V and J ends were trimmed by 4 bases and 6 bases, with 16 bases remaining between them. The CDR3 covers 14 residues. The CDR3 nucleotides are TGTGCCAGCAGCCTCGCCCCAGGTTCCGGCGAGCAGTACGTC. Residues: CASSLAPGSGEQYV.

This clone was counted once. The J gene is TRBJ2-1, the V gene TRBV4-3; 10 positions agree with TRBD2. The ends lost 2 bases at V and 8 bases at J; junction bases unmatched: 9. The CDR3 has 16 residues. The germline gives CDR1 LGHNA, CDR2 YSLEER. The CDR3 region is CASSQQKRGGLHEQFF. DNA of the CDR3: TGCGCCAGCAGCCAACAAAAGCGGGGGGGCCTTCATGAGCAGTTCTTC.

The chain has TRBV10-3 and TRBJ2-1; TRBD2 matches 11 bases. This CDR3 spans 14 amino acids. CDR1 ENHRY and CDR2 SYGVKD come from the germline V gene. V lost 2 bases, J lost 8 bases, and 2 bases stayed unmatched. CDR3 sequence (DNA): TGTGCCATCAGTGAGACTAGCGGGAGCGATGAGCAGTTCTTC. Its translation is CAISETSGSDEQFF.

This sequence joins TRBV19 and TRBJ1-2; D gene uncertain. Germline CDR1 and CDR2: LNHDA and SQIVND (reference sequence). This CDR3 is built from 14 residues. With 6 bases removed from V and 2 bases from J, the gap between germline ends came to 13 bases. The CDR3 region has the DNA TGTGCCAGTAGGGTATCCGGGGTCAACTATGGCTACACCTTC. It codes for CASRVSGVNYGYTF.

V usage is TRBV5-1 and J usage is TRBJ1-2, with 8 positions matching TRBD1. Trimming removed 4 bases from V and 4 bases from J; junction bases left unmatched: 12. Germline lookup yields CDR1 SGHRS and CDR2 YFSETQ. This CDR3 has 16 residues. In DNA, the CDR3 is TGCGCCAGCAGCGCCGGGACAGGATCTGTGATCTATGGCTACACCTTC. Its translation: CASSAGTGSVIYGYTF.

The chain recombines TRBV5-5 with TRBJ1-4, with TRBD1 as a possible D gene (6 bases). CDR1 is SGHKS and CDR2 is YYEKEE in the germline V gene (reference sequence). CDR3 size: 16 residues. V was shortened by 3 bases and J by 8 bases, with 20 bases between the two germline ends. This CDR3 is CASSSLSGAIREKLFF. The CDR3 nucleotides are TGTGCCAGCAGCTCCTTGTCGGGGGCGATAAGGGAAAAACTGTTTTTT.

The V call is TRBV5-6, the J call TRBJ1-3; D not resolved. Germline loops: CDR1 SGHDT, CDR2 YYEEEE. V dropped 0 bases and J dropped 1 base, with 8 bases sitting between them. CDR3 length equals 15 residues. Written as DNA, the CDR3 is TGTGCCAGCAGCTTGGGTCGGGGATCTGGAAACACCATATATTTT. Translated, it gives CASSLGRGSGNTIYF.

The V and J genes are TRBV13 and TRBJ1-2; 9 bases line up with TRBD1. This CDR3 has 14 residues. The V gene's germline CDR1 is PRHDT and CDR2 FYEKMQ (reference sequence). Trimming at V came to 5 bases and at J to 4 bases, leaving 5 bases not matched to a gene. The CDR3 loop reads CASSVGTGTYGYTF. DNA of the CDR3: TGTGCCAGCAGCGTCGGGACAGGGACCTATGGCTACACCTTC.

This chain connects TRBV5-8 to TRBJ2-1; 8 bases align to TRBD2. This CDR3 is built from 17 residues. The V gene's germline CDR1 is SGHTS and CDR2 YDEGEE. Germline trimming cut 0 bases from V and 8 bases from J; bases unmatched to any gene: 13. The CDR3 bases are TGTGCCAGCAGCTTGGAGGTTAGGGGACTAGTGAGTGATGAGCAGTTCTTC. Protein product: CASSLEVRGLVSDEQFF.

The chain joins TRBV4-3 to TRBJ2-1, with a weak D call TRBD2 (6 bases). The CDR3 totals 15 residues. With 1 base removed from V and 5 bases from J, the gap between germline ends came to 12 bases. Looked up from germline, CDR1 is LGHNA and CDR2 is YSLEER. Here the CDR3 DNA reads TGCGCCAGCAGCCAAGTGCGGGGAGTAAACAATGAGCAGTTCTTC. This codes for CASSQVRGVNNEQFF.

This chain joins TRBV5-4 and TRBJ2-2; 11 nucleotides agree with TRBD1. Germline CDR1 and CDR2: SGHNT and YYREEE (reference sequence). V lost 2 bases to trimming and J lost 4 bases; unmatched junction nucleotides: 4. The CDR3 is 16 residues long. In DNA, the CDR3 is TGTGCCAGCAGCTTCGAAGGGACAGGGGGCACCGGGGAGCTGTTTTTT. Protein product: CASSFEGTGGTGELFF. Full variable domain (outside the CDR3, taken from reference TRBV5-4 and TRBJ2-2): ETGVTQSPTHLIKTRGQQVTLRCSSQSGHNTVSWYQQALGQGPQFIFQYYREEENGRGNFPPRFSGLQFPNYSSELNVNALELDDSALYLCASSFEGTGGTGELFFGEGSRLTVL.

This chain links TRBV7-8 with TRBJ2-2; TRBD1 agrees at 7 bases. Germline trimming cut 1 base from V and 4 bases from J; bases unmatched to any gene: 3. Per the germline V gene, CDR1 is SGHVS and CDR2 is FQNEAQ. The CDR3 length is 15 residues. CDR3 protein: CASSLEGAGTGELFF. CDR3 bases: TGTGCCAGCAGCTTAGAGGGGGCAGGCACCGGGGAGCTGTTTTTT.

The CDR3 DNA is TGTGCCAGCGGAACGGTAAGGTCCACAGATACGCAGTATTTT. Its protein product is CASGTVRSTDTQYF. The J gene is TRBJ2-3, the V gene TRBV3-1 (or the pseudogene TRBV3-2); D is uncertain. This CDR3 contains 14 residues. Deletions cut 8 bases from V and 2 bases from J, with 14 bases between. CDR1 LGHDT and CDR2 YNNKEL come from the germline V gene (reference sequence).

The chain combines TRBV6-5 with TRBJ2-7; D tentatively fits TRBD1 or TRBD2 (5 bases each). The CDR3 is 13 amino acids. The V gene lost 7 bases and the J gene lost 6 bases, with 16 bases spanning the gap. Germline CDR1 reads MNHEY; CDR2 reads SVGAGI. This CDR3 reads CASIPSRGTEQYF. In DNA form, the CDR3 reads TGTGCCAGCATTCCATCGAGGGGAACCGAGCAGTACTTC.

The rearrangement joins TRBV6-5 to TRBJ2-7; TRBD1 might be the D (5 bases). This CDR3 is 13 amino acids long. Trimming took off 6 bases at V and 5 bases at J, with 14 bases between the two ends. Germline CDR1 MNHEY, CDR2 SVGAGI. The CDR3 DNA is TGTGCCAGCAGCGACACAGGCAGGGACGAGCAGTACTTC. It specifies CASSDTGRDEQYF.

The chain links TRBV27 to TRBJ2-7, with a possible D match to TRBD2 (6 bases). Germline loops: CDR1 MNHEY, CDR2 SMNVEV (reference sequence). Trimming left V 6 bases short and J 3 bases short, with 12 bases between. This CDR3 comprises 13 residues. This CDR3 reads CASSPGLSYEQYF. The CDR3 DNA sequence: TGTGCCAGCAGCCCGGGACTGAGCTACGAGCAGTACTTC.

In nucleotides, the CDR3 is TGTGCCAGCAGCCAATTTGACAATGAGCAGTTCTTC. Translated: CASSQFDNEQFF. The chain is built from TRBV4-2 and TRBJ2-1; D gene ambiguous. V was clipped by 2 bases and J by 5 bases, with 4 bases between them. In germline, CDR1 is LGHNA, CDR2 YNFKEQ. The CDR3 length is 12 residues.

The chain couples TRBV6-2 or TRBV6-3 to TRBJ1-5; D unclear. V was shortened by 5 bases and J by 5 bases, with 16 bases between the two germline ends. The CDR3 covers 15 residues. CDR1 is MNHEY and CDR2 is SVGEGT in the germline V gene. Here the CDR3 reads CASSHGEAGYQPQHF. The DNA for the CDR3 is TGTGCCAGCAGTCACGGGGAGGCGGGATATCAGCCCCAGCATTTT.

The V and J genes are TRBV11-2 and TRBJ2-7, with TRBD2 matching over 8 bases. The CDR3 spans 15 residues. The germline V gene has CDR1 SGHAT and CDR2 FQNNGV. Germline trimming cut 3 bases from V and 0 bases from J; bases unmatched to any gene: 4. The CDR3 nucleotides read TGTGCCAGCAGCTTTAGCGGGGCTTACTCCTACGAGCAGTACGTC. It yields the protein CASSFSGAYSYEQYV.